This paragraph covers one T cell receptor beta chain sequence. What it binds is not known. Generated by immunoSEQ multiplex PCR, the TCRdb table keeps only in-frame clones and is missing some. The data hold over a million clones, with around 97% observed a single time. V was pared by 5 bases and J by 5 bases, with 15 bases between. CDR3 size: 14 residues. The germline V gene has CDR1 MDHEN and CDR2 SYDVKM. Investigators divided CD4+ cells into CD45RA+ naive and CD45RA-negative memory subsets. The data originate from a study of shared clonotypes between healthy human individuals. The study, taken as a whole, reports: A handful of donors shared approximately 5% of their naive CD4 clonotypes. In this cohort, only blood was sampled, and tissue repertoires likely differ.

Sequenced material: naive CD4+ T cells sorted from blood. This sample's subset: CD45RA+ positively selected. This clonotype was obtained from a man aged 30 to 39 in good health. V is TRBV28 and J is TRBJ1-2, with D unclear. The CDR3: CASSVPAVPYGYTF. The CDR3 region has the DNA TGTGCCAGCAGTGTCCCCGCGGTCCCATATGGCTACACCTTC.